The sequence of this TCR beta chain was determined in a study of blood T cells in healthy people across ages. As for the study in general: Capture via template switching afforded approximately one barcoded beta molecule per two T cells. Study results and limitations: Among long-lived donors, naive CD4+ cells were more numerous and diversity higher than in aged donors. Unsorted PBMC material precluded a definitive naive versus antigen-experienced comparison.

V dropped 6 bases and J dropped 4; count of bases not matched to a gene: 8. The CDR3 extends over 15 amino acids. Comments on this clonotype: Antigen: not known.

All donors came from Russia, were Caucasian and healthy, and spanned ages 6 to 90. Primed by a sample-barcoded 5' primer and a J-beta primer mix, a second PCR proceeded for 7 to 11 cycles. MiXCR, applied by TCRdb to the 5' RACE reads, yields one record per CDR3 protein. Here the sample spans roughly 1,500,000 distinct CDR3 sequences, roughly 40% being singletons. V is TRBV12-3 or TRBV12-4 and J is TRBJ2-3; 9 bases match TRBD2. The specimen sequenced was blood. The TCR comes from a woman younger than 30 in good health. This chain's CDR3 is CASREPGLASDTQYF. The CDR3 bases are TGTGCCAGCAGGGAACCGGGACTAGCTTCAGATACGCAGTATTTT.